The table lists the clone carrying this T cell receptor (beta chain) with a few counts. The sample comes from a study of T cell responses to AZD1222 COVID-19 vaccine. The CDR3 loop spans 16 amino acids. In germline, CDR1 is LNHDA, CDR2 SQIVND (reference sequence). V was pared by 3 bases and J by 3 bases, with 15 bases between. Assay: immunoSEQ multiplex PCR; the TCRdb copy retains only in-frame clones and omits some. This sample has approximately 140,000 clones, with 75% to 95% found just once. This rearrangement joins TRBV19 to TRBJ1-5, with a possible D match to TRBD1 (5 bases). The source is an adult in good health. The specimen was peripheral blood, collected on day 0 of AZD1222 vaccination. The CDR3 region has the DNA TGTGCCAGTAGTATTAGGGGACTCATCATCAATCAGCCCCAGCATTTT. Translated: CASSIRGLIINQPQHF.